Shown below are 8 T cell receptor beta chains from a single sample sequenced in a study of blood T cell repertoires in COVID-19. Assay used: immunoSEQ multiplex PCR; TCRdb lists only in-frame clones, some missing. The sample lists about 260,000 clones, around 89% occurring once. Sequencing was carried out using PBMCs or T cells enriched from blood (not recorded which). The receptor source for this set is a middle-aged woman with acute COVID-19.

The V gene is TRBV2, the J gene TRBJ1-5; D gene uncertain. Germline V gene sequence: CDR1 SNHLY, CDR2 FYNNEI. V was clipped by 7 bases and J by 4 bases, with 23 bases between them. The CDR3 runs to 17 residues. The CDR3 reads CASTRSVQNLRNQPQHF. In nucleotides, the CDR3 is TGTGCCAGCACTAGAAGCGTTCAAAACTTAAGGAATCAGCCCCAGCATTTT.

As for this clone: Other DNA sequences in the same sample also yield this CDR3. V gene TRBV27 combines with J gene TRBJ2-7; D is unclear. The V end was cut by 4 bases, the J end by 4 bases, with 5 bases between. Looked up from germline, CDR1 is MNHEY and CDR2 is SMNVEV (reference sequence). The CDR3 consists of 11 residues. The CDR3 is CASSSGYEQYV. The DNA for the CDR3 is TGTGCCAGCAGTTCAGGATACGAGCAGTACGTC.

V usage is TRBV5-8 and J usage is TRBJ2-7; 9 bases line up with TRBD1. V dropped 4 bases and J dropped 10; count of bases not matched to a gene: 12. Per the germline V gene, CDR1 is SGHTS and CDR2 is YDEGEE. The CDR3 totals 14 residues. CDR3 coding DNA: TGTGCCAGCAGCCAGACAGGGGGACAGGGACGTCAGTACGTC. Residues: CASSQTGGQGRQYV.

The chain has TRBV5-1 and TRBJ2-7; 7 positions agree with TRBD1. This CDR3 is built from 15 residues. Germline V gene data show CDR1 as SGHRS and CDR2 as YFSETQ. With V trimmed by 1 base and J by 2 bases, 6 bases remained unmatched. The CDR3 coding sequence is TGCGCCAGCAGCTTGAGAGGGACAGACCCCTACGAGCAGTACTTC. This gives the protein CASSLRGTDPYEQYF. Full variable domain (outside the CDR3, taken from reference TRBV5-1 and TRBJ2-7): KAGVTQTPRYLIKTRGQQVTLSCSPISGHRSVSWYQQTPGQGLQFLFEYFSETQRNKGNFPGRFSGRQFSNSRSEMNVSTLELGDSALYLCASSLRGTDPYEQYFGPGTRLTVT.

This sequence joins TRBV7-2 and TRBJ1-1; possibly TRBD1 for D (5 bases). The CDR3 has 14 residues. Trimming pared 3 bases from V and 2 bases from J, leaving 10 bases between. Germline CDR1 SGHTA, CDR2 FQGNSA. The CDR3, as DNA: TGTGCCAGCAGCTTTATTCAGGGAAACACTGAAGCTTTCTTT. Protein: CASSFIQGNTEAFF.

The chain recombines TRBV5-1 with TRBJ1-6; TRBD1 matches 7 bases. The trim removed 0 bases at V and 7 bases at J, leaving 4 bases unmatched. CDR3 length equals 15 residues. Germline V lookup: CDR1 SGHRS, CDR2 YFSETQ. CDR3 DNA: TGCGCCAGCAGCTTGGTGACAGGGACCAATTCACCCCTCCACTTT. This encodes CASSLVTGTNSPLHF.

V gene TRBV15 combines with J gene TRBJ2-2, with TRBD2 matching over 11 bases. Germline V gives CDR1 LNHNV, CDR2 YYDKDF (reference sequence). CDR3 length equals 17 residues. V dropped 0 bases and J dropped 6; count of bases not matched to a gene: 6. The CDR3 DNA sequence: TGTGCCACCAGCAGAGATTTTGCGGGACTAGCGGCCGGGGAGCTGTTTTTT. Translating it yields CATSRDFAGLAAGELFF.

The DNA for the CDR3 is TGTGCCTGGGTAGCGGGAGGCCCCTCAGAGACCCAGTACTTC. As protein: CAWVAGGPSETQYF. The chain uses TRBV30 and TRBJ2-5; 10 bases align to TRBD2. This CDR3 spans 14 amino acids. Trimming cost V 5 bases and J 4 bases; bases outside gene matches: 7. CDR1 and CDR2 (germline): GTSNPN, SVGIG (reference sequence). Supplemented by reference TRBV30 and TRBJ2-5, the full variable domain reads SQTIHQWPATLVQPVGSPLSLECTVEGTSNPNLYWYRQAAGRGLQLLFYSVGIGQISSEVPQNLSASRPQDRQFILSSKKLLLSDSGFYLCAWVAGGPSETQYFGPGTRLLVL.